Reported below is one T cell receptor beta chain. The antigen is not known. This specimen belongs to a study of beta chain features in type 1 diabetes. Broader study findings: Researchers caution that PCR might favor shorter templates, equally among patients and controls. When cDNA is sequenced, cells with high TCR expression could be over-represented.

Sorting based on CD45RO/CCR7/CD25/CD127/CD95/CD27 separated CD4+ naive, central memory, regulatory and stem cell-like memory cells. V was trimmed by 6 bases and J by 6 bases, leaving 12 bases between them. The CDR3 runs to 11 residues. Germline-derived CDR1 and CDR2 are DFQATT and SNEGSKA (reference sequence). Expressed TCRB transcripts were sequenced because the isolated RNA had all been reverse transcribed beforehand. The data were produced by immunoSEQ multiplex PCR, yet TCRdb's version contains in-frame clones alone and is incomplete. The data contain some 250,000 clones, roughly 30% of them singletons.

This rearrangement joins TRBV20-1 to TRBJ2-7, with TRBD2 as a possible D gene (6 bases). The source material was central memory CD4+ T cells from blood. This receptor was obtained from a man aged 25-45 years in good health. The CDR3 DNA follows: TGCAGTGCCGGGACTTTACCCGAGCAGTACTTC. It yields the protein CSAGTLPEQYF.